The rows below give T cell receptor beta chains drawn from one sample of a study of early T cells in non-severe SARS-CoV-2 infection. TCRdb ran MiXCR on the 5' RACE reads and lists one entry per CDR3 protein. Here the sample spans roughly 75,000 distinct CDR3 sequences, 10% to 15% being singletons. The material sequenced was whole blood. The receptors here all came from an adult who was a healthcare worker with PCR-confirmed SARS-CoV-2 infection or an uninfected control (not recorded which). CDR3s include the opening cysteine and the closing phenylalanine or tryptophan. A D gene is named only where the DNA matches it firmly. Part of the rows lack a size; the others show once, few, many or a class for expanded clones.

TRBV3-1,-,TRBJ2-1,many,TGTGCCAGCAGCCAGAGGTCAGATTCCTACAATGAGCAGTTCTTC,CASSQRSDSYNEQFF
TRBV29-1,-,TRBJ2-2,-,TGCAGCGTGGGCAGGGAGAACACCGGGGAGCTGTTTTTT,CSVGRENTGELFF
TRBV4-1,TRBD2,TRBJ2-1,-,TGCGCCAGCAGCCATTCTCGAGCGGGAGGGCCCGGGGGTGAGCAGTTCTTC,CASSHSRAGGPGGEQFF
TRBV7-8,TRBD2,TRBJ2-5,few,TGTGCCAGCAGCTCATTCGGCGGCGGGAGGAGCCAAGAGACCCAGTACTTC,CASSSFGGGRSQETQYF
TRBV28,-,TRBJ2-5,-,TGTGCCAGCAGACGAAACTATAAAGAGACCCAGTACTTC,CASRRNYKETQYF
TRBV7-8,TRBD2,TRBJ2-1,many,TGTGCCAGCAGCCCCCGACTAGCGGCTTACAATGAGCAGTTCTTC,CASSPRLAAYNEQFF
TRBV29-1,-,TRBJ2-1,few,TGCAGCGTCGTCCTACACCTATACAATGAGCAGTTCTTC,CSVVLHLYNEQFF
TRBV29-1,TRBD1,TRBJ1-3,few,TGCAGCGTTTTGGCCCTCGGTGACAGGGGCTCTGGAAACACCATATATTTT,CSVLALGDRGSGNTIYF
TRBV7-9,TRBD1,TRBJ2-1,few,TGTGCCAGCAGCAAGGACAGGTCCTACAATGAGCAGTTCTTC,CASSKDRSYNEQFF
TRBV7-2,-,TRBJ2-5,many,TGTGCCAGCAGAAGGACCCCCGGCGAGACCCAGTACTTC,CASRRTPGETQYF
TRBV6-4,-,TRBJ2-3,many,TGTGCCAGCAGTGACTATATTAGCGGAACAGATACGCAGTATTTT,CASSDYISGTDTQYF
TRBV28,TRBD1,TRBJ2-7,once,TGTGCCAGCAGTTTAGTTGGCAGGGGGCAGGCTGAGCAGTACTTC,CASSLVGRGQAEQYF
TRBV12-3/TRBV12-4,-,TRBJ2-1,few,TGTGCCAGCAGTTTGCGGGATGAGCAGTTCTTC,CASSLRDEQFF
TRBV18,TRBD2,TRBJ2-1,few,TGTGCCAGCTCACCACCGGGAGGCCAGCGGGAGGGAAATGAGCAGTTCTTC,CASSPPGGQREGNEQFF
TRBV7-6,-,TRBJ1-3,many,TGTGCCAGCAGCCGACAGGACTACTCTGGAAACACCATATATTTT,CASSRQDYSGNTIYF
TRBV6-6,TRBD2,TRBJ2-2,few,TGTGCCAGCAGTTACTCGATAGAACTAGCGCTCACCACCGGGGAGCTGTTTTTT,CASSYSIELALTTGELFF